Here is one T cell receptor (beta chain) with its context. Profiled with immunoSEQ multiplex PCR; TCRdb holds only in-frame clones, not every one. The top ten clones hold 2.5% to 3% of a sample with 350,000 to 400,000 clones, roughly 84% of them seen once. The age range of participants was about 18 to 90 years, with residence in about two dozen US areas. Two negative PCRs, clearance, or symptom resolution characterized the recovered Cohort 3 donors. The data derive from a study of blood T cell repertoires in COVID-19. Overall study context: Sources were T cells, B-cell-depleted T cells, or PBMCs; the material itself was cDNA or gDNA.

The CDR3 is made up of 17 amino acids. The sample comprised PBMCs or T cells enriched from blood (not recorded which). This TCR derives from a woman in her thirties who had recovered from COVID-19. The chain combines TRBV21-1 with TRBJ1-6. TRBV21-1 is a pseudogene. CDR3 in amino acids: CASSKGRAGGQDSPLHF. CDR3 bases: TGTGCCAGCAGCAAAGGACGGGCGGGGGGGCAGGATTCACCCCTCCACTTT.